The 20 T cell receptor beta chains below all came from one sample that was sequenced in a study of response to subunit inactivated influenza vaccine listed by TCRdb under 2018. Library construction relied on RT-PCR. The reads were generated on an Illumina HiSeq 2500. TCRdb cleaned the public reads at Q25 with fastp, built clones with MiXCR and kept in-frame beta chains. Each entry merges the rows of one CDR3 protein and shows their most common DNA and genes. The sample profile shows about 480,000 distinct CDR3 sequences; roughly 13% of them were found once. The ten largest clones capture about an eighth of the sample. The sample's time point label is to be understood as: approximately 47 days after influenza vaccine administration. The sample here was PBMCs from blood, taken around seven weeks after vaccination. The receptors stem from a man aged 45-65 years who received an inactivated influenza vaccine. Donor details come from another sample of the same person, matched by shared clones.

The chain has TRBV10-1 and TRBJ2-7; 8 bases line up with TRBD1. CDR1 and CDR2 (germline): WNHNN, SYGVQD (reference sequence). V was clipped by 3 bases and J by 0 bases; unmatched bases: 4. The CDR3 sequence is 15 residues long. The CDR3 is CASSDRTGSSYEQYF. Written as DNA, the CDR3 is TGCGCCAGCAGTGACAGGACAGGGAGCTCCTACGAGCAGTACTTC.

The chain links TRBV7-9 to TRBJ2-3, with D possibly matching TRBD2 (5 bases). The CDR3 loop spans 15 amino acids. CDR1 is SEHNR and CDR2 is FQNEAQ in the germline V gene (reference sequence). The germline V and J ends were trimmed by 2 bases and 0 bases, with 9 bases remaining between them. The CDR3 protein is CASSLRLASTDTQYF. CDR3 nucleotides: TGTGCCAGCAGCTTAAGGCTAGCAAGCACAGATACGCAGTATTTT. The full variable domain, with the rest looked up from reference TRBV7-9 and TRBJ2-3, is DTGVSQNPRHKITKRGQNVTFRCDPISEHNRLYWYRQTLGQGPEFLTYFQNEAQLEKSRLLSDRFSAERPKGSFSTLEIQRTEQGDSAMYLCASSLRLASTDTQYFGPGTRLTVL.

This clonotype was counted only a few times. The CDR3 region has the DNA TGTGCCAGCAGCTCGCGCGGGGACAGCAAGGCTGGCTACACCTTC. Protein sequence: CASSSRGDSKAGYTF. The rearrangement joins TRBV3-1 to TRBJ1-2; 7 nucleotides align to TRBD1. V shed 5 bases and J 7 bases; nucleotides not matched to a gene: 13. The germline gives CDR1 LGHDT, CDR2 YNNKEL (reference sequence). The CDR3 has 15 residues.

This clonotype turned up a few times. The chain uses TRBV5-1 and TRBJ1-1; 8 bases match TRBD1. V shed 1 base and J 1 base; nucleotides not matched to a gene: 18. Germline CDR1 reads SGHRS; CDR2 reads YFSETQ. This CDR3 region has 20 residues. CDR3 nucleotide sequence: TGCGCCAGCAGCTTGCGGGCAGGGGGCGCATCAGTTCGAACGAACACTGAAGCTTTCTTT. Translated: CASSLRAGGASVRTNTEAFF. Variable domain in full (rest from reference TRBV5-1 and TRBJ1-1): KAGVTQTPRYLIKTRGQQVTLSCSPISGHRSVSWYQQTPGQGLQFLFEYFSETQRNKGNFPGRFSGRQFSNSRSEMNVSTLELGDSALYLCASSLRAGGASVRTNTEAFFGQGTRLTVV.

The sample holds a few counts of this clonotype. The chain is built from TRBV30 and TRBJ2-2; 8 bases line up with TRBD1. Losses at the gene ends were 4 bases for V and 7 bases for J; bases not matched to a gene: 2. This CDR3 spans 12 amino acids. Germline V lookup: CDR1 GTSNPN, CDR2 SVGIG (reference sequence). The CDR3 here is CAWTTGVGELFF. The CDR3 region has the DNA TGTGCCTGGACGACAGGGGTCGGGGAGCTGTTTTTT.

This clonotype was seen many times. The CDR3 spells CASSRQWGTEQYF. In DNA form, the CDR3 reads TGTGCCAGCAGTCGGCAGTGGGGGACCGAGCAGTACTTC. The chain employs TRBV12-3 or TRBV12-4 and TRBJ2-7, with D perhaps being TRBD1 or TRBD2 (5 bases each). V was cut by 5 bases and J by 6 bases, with 14 bases left in between. The CDR3 is 13 residues long.

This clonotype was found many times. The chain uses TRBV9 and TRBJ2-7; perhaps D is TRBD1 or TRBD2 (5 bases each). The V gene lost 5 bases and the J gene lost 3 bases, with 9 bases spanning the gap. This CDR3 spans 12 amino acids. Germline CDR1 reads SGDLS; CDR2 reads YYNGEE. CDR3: CASSGGGYEQYF. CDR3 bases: TGTGCCAGCAGTGGTGGGGGCTACGAGCAGTACTTC. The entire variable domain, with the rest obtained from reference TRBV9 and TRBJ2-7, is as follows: DSGVTQTPKHLITATGQRVTLRCSPRSGDLSVYWYQQSLDQGLQFLIQYYNGEERAKGNILERFSAQQFPDLHSELNLSSLELGDSALYFCASSGGGYEQYFGPGTRLTVT.

This CDR3 is CAISDLNRQGPYEQYF. In DNA, the CDR3 is TGTGCCATCAGTGACTTAAATCGACAGGGACCCTACGAGCAGTACTTC. The chain has TRBV10-3 and TRBJ2-7; TRBD1 matches at 7 bases. CDR3 size: 16 residues. Losses at the gene ends were 3 bases for V and 2 bases for J; bases not matched to a gene: 10. The germline gives CDR1 ENHRY, CDR2 SYGVKD.

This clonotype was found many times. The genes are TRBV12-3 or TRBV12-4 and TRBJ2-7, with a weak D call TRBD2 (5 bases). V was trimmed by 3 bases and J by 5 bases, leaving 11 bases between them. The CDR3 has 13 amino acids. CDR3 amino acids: CASSLLSVNEQYF. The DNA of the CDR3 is TGTGCCAGCAGTTTGCTTAGCGTAAACGAGCAGTACTTC.

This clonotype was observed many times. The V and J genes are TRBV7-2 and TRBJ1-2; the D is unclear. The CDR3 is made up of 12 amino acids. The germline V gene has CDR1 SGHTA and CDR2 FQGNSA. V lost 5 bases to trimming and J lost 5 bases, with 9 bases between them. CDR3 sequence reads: CASSLRLYGYTF. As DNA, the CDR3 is TGTGCCAGCAGCCTAAGGTTGTATGGCTACACCTTC.

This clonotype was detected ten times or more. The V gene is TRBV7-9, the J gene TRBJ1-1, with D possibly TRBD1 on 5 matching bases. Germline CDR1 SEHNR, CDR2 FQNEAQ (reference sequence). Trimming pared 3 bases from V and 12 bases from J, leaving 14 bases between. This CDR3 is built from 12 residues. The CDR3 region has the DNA TGTGCCAGCAGCTTGCTAGGGGAGGAAACTTTCTTT. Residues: CASSLLGEETFF.

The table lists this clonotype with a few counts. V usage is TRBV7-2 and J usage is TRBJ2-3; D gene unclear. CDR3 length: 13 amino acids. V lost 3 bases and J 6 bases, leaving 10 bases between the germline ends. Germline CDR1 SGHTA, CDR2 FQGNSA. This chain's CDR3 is CASSFVGGDTQYF. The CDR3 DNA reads TGTGCCAGCAGCTTCGTCGGCGGTGATACGCAGTATTTT.

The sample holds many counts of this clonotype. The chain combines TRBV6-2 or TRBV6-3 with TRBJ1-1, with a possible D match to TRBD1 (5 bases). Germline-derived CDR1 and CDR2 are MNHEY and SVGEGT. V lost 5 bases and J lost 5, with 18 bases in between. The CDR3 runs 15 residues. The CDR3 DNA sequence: TGTGCCAGCAGTGCCCGAGCGGGGCGAGGGACTGAAGCTTTCTTT. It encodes CASSARAGRGTEAFF.

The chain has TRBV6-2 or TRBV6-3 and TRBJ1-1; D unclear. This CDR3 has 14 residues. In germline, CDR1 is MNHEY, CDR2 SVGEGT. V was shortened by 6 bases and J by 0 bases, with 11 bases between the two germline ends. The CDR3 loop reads CASSPAGMNTEAFF. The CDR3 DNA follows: TGTGCCAGCAGCCCCGCGGGCATGAACACTGAAGCTTTCTTT.

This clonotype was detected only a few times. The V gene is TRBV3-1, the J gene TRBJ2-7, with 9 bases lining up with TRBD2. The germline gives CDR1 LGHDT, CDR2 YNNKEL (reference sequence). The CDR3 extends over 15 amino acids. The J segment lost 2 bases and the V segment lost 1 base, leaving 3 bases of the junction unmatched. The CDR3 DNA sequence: TGTGCCAGCAGCCAAGCGGGCGGGGGGGCCTACGAGCAGTACTTC. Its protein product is CASSQAGGGAYEQYF.

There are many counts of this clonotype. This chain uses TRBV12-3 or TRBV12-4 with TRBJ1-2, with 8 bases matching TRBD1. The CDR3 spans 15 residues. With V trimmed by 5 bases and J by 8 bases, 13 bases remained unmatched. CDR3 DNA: TGTGCCAGCAGTCACCCGAAGGGACAGGTCTGGGGCTACACCTTC. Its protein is CASSHPKGQVWGYTF.

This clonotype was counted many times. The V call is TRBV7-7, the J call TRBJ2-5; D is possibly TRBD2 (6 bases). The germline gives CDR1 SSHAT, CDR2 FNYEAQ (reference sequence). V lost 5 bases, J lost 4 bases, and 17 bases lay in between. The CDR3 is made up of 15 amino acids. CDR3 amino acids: CASSRSGTQRETQYF. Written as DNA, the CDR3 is TGTGCCAGCAGCCGATCCGGGACTCAAAGAGAGACCCAGTACTTC.

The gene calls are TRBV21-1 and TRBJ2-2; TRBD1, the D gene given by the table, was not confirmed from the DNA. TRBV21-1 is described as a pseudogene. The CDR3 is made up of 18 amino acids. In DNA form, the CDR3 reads TGTGCCAGCAGCAATATGAAGAGGACAGGGCGGTATGTCGGGGAGCTGTTTTTT. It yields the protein CASSNMKRTGRYVGELFF.

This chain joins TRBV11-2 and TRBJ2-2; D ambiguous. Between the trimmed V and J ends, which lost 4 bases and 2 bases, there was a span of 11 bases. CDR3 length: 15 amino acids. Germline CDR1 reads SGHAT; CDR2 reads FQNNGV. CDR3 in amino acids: CASSSGRVNTGELFF. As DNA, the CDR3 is TGTGCCAGCAGCTCAGGACGCGTCAACACCGGGGAGCTGTTTTTT.

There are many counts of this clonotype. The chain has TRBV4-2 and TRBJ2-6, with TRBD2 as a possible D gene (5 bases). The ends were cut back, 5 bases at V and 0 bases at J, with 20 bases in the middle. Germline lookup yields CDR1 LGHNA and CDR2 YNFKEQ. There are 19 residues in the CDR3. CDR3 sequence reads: CASSASPGTTISGANVLTF. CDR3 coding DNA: TGTGCCAGCAGCGCGAGTCCGGGAACTACGATCTCTGGGGCCAACGTCCTGACTTTC.